The rows below give T cell receptor beta chains drawn from one sample of a study of blood T cell repertoires in COVID-19. Using immunoSEQ multiplex PCR, the repertoire was profiled, and TCRdb retains in-frame clones only, with some absent. The sample contains 26,000 or so clones, about 90% of which appear only once. The specimen was peripheral blood. These receptors all stem from a human donor in a cohort sampled during active COVID-19. CDR3s leave out the opening cysteine and the closing phenylalanine or tryptophan. Part of the rows lack a size; the others show once, few, many or a class for expanded clones.

j_call | v_call | clone_size | cdr3_aa
TRBJ1-6 | TRBV11-3 | NA | ASSETRDNARPYNSPLH
TRBJ2-3 | TRBV6-1 | NA | ASSESVTDTQY
TRBJ2-1 | TRBV3-1/TRBV3-2 | NA | ASSQSGGAFNEQF
TRBJ2-5 | TRBV7-7 | NA | ASSRDRGQGETQY
TRBJ1-6 | TRBV5-1 | NA | ASSWGQGVDSPLH
TRBJ1-2 | TRBV7-9 | NA | ACDRSPIGGYT
TRBJ1-2 | TRBV29-1 | once | SVERDKGYGYT
TRBJ2-7 | TRBV5-4 | NA | ASSGLAGGRFTYEQY
TRBJ1-2 | TRBV30 | once | AWSGTCDYGYT
TRBJ2-4 | TRBV7-9 | NA | ASSRGGGPDNIQY
TRBJ2-6 | TRBV5-1 | NA | ASSSPGQLSTGANVLT
TRBJ2-5 | TRBV7-2 | NA | ASSISYQETQY
TRBJ2-1 | TRBV6-1 | NA | ASSVLAGGRSYNEQF
TRBJ2-3 | TRBV6-4 | NA | ASSVQESSDTQY
TRBJ2-6 | TRBV5-6 | NA | ASSFGQGPGANVLT
TRBJ1-5 | TRBV12-3/TRBV12-4 | NA | ASSYEAGPQH
TRBJ2-4 | TRBV19 | NA | ASSPGQVNIQY
TRBJ2-5 | TRBV18 | NA | ASSPGAGETQY
TRBJ2-1 | TRBV4-2 | NA | ASSQDMGGALYNEQF
TRBJ1-4 | TRBV12-5 | NA | ASGFRLPGERRIRLF
TRBJ1-4 | TRBV19 | NA | ASTGTGTSGNEKLF
TRBJ2-5 | TRBV27 | NA | ASSITVHQETQY